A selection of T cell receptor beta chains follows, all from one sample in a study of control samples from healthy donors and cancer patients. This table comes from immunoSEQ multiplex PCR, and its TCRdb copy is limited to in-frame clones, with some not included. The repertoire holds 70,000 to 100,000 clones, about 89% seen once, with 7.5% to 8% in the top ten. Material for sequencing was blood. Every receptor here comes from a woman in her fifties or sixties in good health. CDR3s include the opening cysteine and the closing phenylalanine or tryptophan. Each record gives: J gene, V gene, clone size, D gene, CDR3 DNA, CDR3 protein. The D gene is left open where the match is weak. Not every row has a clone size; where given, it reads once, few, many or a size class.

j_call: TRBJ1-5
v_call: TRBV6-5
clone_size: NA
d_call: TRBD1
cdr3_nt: TGTGCCAGCAGTTTCATGGACAGGGGGAGTCCCGCCCAGCATTTT
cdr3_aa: CASSFMDRGSPAQHF

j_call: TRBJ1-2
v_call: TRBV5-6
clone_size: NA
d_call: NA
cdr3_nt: TGTGCCAGCAGCTTCCTCATGACAGACGCTCGTCACACCTTC
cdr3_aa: CASSFLMTDARHTF

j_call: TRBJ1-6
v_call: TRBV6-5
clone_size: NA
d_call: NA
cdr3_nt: TGTGCCAGCAAGACAGATAAGTCCCGTAATTCACCCCTCCACTTT
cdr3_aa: CASKTDKSRNSPLHF

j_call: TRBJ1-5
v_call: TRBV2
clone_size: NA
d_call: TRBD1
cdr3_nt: TGTGCCAGCAGCGGGACAGGGGGCCATCAGCCCCAGCATTTT
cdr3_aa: CASSGTGGHQPQHF

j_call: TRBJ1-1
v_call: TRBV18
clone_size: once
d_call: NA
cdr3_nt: TGTGCCAGCCCCCCTTCCGACAGGCTCATGAACACTGAAGCTTTCTTT
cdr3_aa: CASPPSDRLMNTEAFF

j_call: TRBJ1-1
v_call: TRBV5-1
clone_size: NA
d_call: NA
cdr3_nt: TGCGCCAGCAGCTTGGAGGTCAGAGAGGACACTGAAGCTTTCTTT
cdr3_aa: CASSLEVREDTEAFF

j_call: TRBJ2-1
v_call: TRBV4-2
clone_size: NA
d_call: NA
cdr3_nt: TGTGCCAGCAGCCAAGACGCCTCGGGATATTACAATGAGCAGTTCTTC
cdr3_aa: CASSQDASGYYNEQFF

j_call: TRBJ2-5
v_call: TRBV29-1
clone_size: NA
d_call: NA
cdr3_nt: TGCAGCGTTAGCACAGGGACCTCTCAAGAGACCCAGTACTTC
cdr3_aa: CSVSTGTSQETQYF

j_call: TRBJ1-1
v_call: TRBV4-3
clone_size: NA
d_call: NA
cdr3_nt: TGCGCCAGCAGGCGTTCCCTGGGGCACACTGAAGCTTTCTTT
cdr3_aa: CASRRSLGHTEAFF

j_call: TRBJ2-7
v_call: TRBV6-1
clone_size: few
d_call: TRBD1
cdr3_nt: TGTGCCAGCAGTGAAGATGGGACAGGGTCCTACGAGCAGTACTTC
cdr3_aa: CASSEDGTGSYEQYF

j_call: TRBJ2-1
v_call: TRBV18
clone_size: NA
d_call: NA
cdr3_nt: TGTGCCAGCTCCCCGGTGGGGGCGGGGTCAGCTTATAGTGAGCAGTTCTTC
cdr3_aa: CASSPVGAGSAYSEQFF

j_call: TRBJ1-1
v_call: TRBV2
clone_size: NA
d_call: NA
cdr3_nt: TGTGCCAGCAGTGTTCGCCGGGCGGCAGGGAACACTGAAGCTTTCTTT
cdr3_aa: CASSVRRAAGNTEAFF

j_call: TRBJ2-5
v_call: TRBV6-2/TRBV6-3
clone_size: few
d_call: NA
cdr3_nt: TGTGCCAGCAGTTACGGGCCGGGACGAAGGACCCAAGAGACCCAGTACTTC
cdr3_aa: CASSYGPGRRTQETQYF

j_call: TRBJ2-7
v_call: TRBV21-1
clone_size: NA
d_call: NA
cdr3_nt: TGTGCCAGCAGCAAAGGACTAGCGGGAGGGCCGGTTTTGGACGAGCAGTACTTC
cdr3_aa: CASSKGLAGGPVLDEQYF

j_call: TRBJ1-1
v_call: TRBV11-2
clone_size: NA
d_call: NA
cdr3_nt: TGTGCCAGCAGCGAAGTCAGTAGGGTGAACACTGAAGCTTTCTTT
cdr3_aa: CASSEVSRVNTEAFF

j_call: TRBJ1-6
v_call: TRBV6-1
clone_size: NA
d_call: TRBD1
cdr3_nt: TGTGCCAGCAGTGAAACAGGGGGCGAGGTGGTATCCCTCCACTTT
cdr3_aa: CASSETGGEVVSLHF

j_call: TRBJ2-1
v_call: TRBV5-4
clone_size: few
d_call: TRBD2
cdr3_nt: TGTGCCAGCAGCTTGCCTAGCGGATACAATGAGCAGTTCTTC
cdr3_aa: CASSLPSGYNEQFF

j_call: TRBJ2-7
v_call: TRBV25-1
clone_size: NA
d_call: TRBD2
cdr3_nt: TGTGCCAGCAGTCGGACTAGCGGGAGGGCTCTCTACGAGCAGTACTTC
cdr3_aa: CASSRTSGRALYEQYF

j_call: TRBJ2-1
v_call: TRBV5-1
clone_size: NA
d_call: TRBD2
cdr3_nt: TGCGCCAGCAGCCTGGACAGCGGGAGGGATGAGCAGTTCTTC
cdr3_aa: CASSLDSGRDEQFF

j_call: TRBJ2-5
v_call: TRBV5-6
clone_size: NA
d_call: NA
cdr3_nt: TGTGCCAGCAGCCGGACAATGGGGACCCAGTACTTC
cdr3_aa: CASSRTMGTQYF

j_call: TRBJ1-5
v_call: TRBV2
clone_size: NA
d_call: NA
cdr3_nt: TGTGCCAGCAGTGTAGGGGGGGGCAATCAGCCCCAGCATTTT
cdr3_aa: CASSVGGGNQPQHF

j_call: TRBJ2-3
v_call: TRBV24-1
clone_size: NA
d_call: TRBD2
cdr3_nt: TGTGCCACCAGTGATTTAACTAGCGCTGGCACAGATACGCAGTATTTT
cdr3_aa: CATSDLTSAGTDTQYF

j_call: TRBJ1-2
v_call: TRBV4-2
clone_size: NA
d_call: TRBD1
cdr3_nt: TGTGCCAGCAGCCCCTCGGGACAGAACCCGGGGAGCGGCTACACCTTC
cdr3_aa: CASSPSGQNPGSGYTF

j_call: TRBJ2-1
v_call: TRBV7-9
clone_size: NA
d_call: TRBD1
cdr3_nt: TGTGCCAGCAGCTTAGTGGTGACAGGGGCTAATGAGCAGTTCTTC
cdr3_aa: CASSLVVTGANEQFF

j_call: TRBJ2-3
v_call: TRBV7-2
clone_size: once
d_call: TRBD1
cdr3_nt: TGTGCCAGCAGTCGGACAGGGAGCACAGATACGCAGTATTTT
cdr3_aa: CASSRTGSTDTQYF

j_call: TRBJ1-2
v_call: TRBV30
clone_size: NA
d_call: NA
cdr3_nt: TGTGCCTGGAGGCCCCGGGGGGGGGATTATGGCTACACCTTC
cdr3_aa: CAWRPRGGDYGYTF

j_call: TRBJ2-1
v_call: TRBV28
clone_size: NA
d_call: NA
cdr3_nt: TGTGCCACCATAGGGTCCGGGTCCCTGGCATACAATGAGCAGTTCTTC
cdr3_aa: CATIGSGSLAYNEQFF

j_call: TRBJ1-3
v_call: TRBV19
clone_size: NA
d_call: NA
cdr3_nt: TGTGCCAGTAGCCTCGAGGGTGAAGGAAACACCATATATTTT
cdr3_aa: CASSLEGEGNTIYF